Sequencing of this TCR beta chain was carried out in a study of T cell repertoires in cytomegalovirus infection. At the level of the study: A matching HLA type, together with CMV infection, was signaled by public TCR beta signatures.

The ends were cut back, 0 bases at V and 7 bases at J, with 3 bases in the middle. The CDR3 extends over 10 amino acids. Germline V gene lookup returns CDR1 DFQATT and CDR2 SNEGSKA (reference sequence). TCRdb processed the reads anew with MiXCR; each CDR3 protein has one entry. This repertoire shows roughly 230,000 distinct CDR3 sequences, approximately 22% found once; its top ten account for approximately 18%. The table lists this clonotype with a few counts. This sequence joins TRBV20-1 and TRBJ1-2; D ambiguous. This clonotype was obtained from a human donor in good health (CMV status not recorded). Some clones in this sample may be carry-over from other donors' samples. Sequencing input: CD8+ T cells from PBMCs. The chain's CDR3 is CSARDGGYTF. The CDR3 nucleotides read TGCAGTGCTAGAGATGGTGGCTACACCTTC.